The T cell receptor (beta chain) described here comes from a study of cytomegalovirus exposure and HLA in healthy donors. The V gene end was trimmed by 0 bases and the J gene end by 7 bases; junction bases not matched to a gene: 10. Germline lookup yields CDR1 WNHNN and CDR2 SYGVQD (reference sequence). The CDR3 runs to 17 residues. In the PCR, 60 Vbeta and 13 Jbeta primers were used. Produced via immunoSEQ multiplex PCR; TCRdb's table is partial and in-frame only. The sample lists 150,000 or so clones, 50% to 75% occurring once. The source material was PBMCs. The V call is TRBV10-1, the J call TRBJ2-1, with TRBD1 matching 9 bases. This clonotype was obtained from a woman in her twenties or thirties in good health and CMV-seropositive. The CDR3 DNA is TGCGCCAGCAGTGAGTCGAAGGGACAGGGAATCCTTAATGAGCAGTTCTTC. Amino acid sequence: CASSESKGQGILNEQFF.